The next 27 T cell receptor beta chains were all read from a single sample in a study of Ad26.COV2.S vaccination and SARS-CoV-2 variants. The treatment: over 15 received Ad26.COV2.S at low or high dose, single or two shots; 5 received placebo; per-sample allocation not given. Specimens were obtained on day 63 following the first vaccine or placebo injection. TCRdb's table, derived via immunoSEQ multiplex PCR, lists solely in-frame clones and lacks some. In the table there are about 680,000 clones, roughly 90% of which are singletons. Here the sequenced sample was peripheral blood, taken in a trial of Ad26.COV2.S vaccine versus placebo. The receptors shown here come from a person aged 18 to 65 who received the Ad26.COV2.S COVID-19 vaccine or a placebo.

A single count supports this clone. The chain has TRBV29-1 and TRBJ2-7; D gene ambiguous. V shed 1 base and J shed 0 bases, with 10 bases lying between them. The V gene's germline CDR1 is SQVTM and CDR2 ANQGSEA. The CDR3 covers 14 residues. This CDR3 is CSVEGPKGSYEQYF. The CDR3 coding sequence is TGCAGCGTTGAAGGACCCAAAGGCTCCTACGAGCAGTACTTC.

This chain uses TRBV19 with TRBJ2-6, with TRBD1 identical over 11 bases. V gave up 9 bases and J gave up 3 bases; unmatched junction bases: 7. The CDR3 contains 16 residues. The germline CDR1 and CDR2 sequences are LNHDA and SQIVND (reference sequence). The CDR3 DNA follows: TGTGCCAGCGGACAGGGGGCAGTAGGTGGGGCCAACGTCCTGACTTTC. This gives the protein CASGQGAVGGANVLTF. Looking up the rest from reference TRBV19 and TRBJ2-6 gives the full variable domain: DGGITQSPKYLFRKEGQNVTLSCEQNLNHDAMYWYRQDPGQGLRLIYYSQIVNDFQKGDIAEGYSVSREKKESFPLTVTSAQKNPTAFYLCASGQGAVGGANVLTFGAGSRLTVL.

The chain carries TRBV12-3 or TRBV12-4 and TRBJ1-6; a weak D match, TRBD1 (5 bases). This CDR3 spans 13 amino acids. The V end was cut by 6 bases, the J end by 5 bases, with 8 bases between. CDR3 amino acids: CASRLRDNSPLHF. In nucleotides, the CDR3 is TGTGCCAGCAGACTCAGGGATAATTCACCCCTCCACTTT.

As concerns this clone: This sample includes further DNA sequences coding for the same CDR3. The chain carries TRBV6-5 and TRBJ1-4; D is uncertain. Germline values: CDR1 MNHEY, CDR2 SVGAGI. This CDR3 has 15 residues. V dropped 0 bases and J dropped 2 bases, with 7 bases sitting between them. The CDR3 is CASSYSIWTNEKLFF. The CDR3 DNA reads TGTGCCAGCAGTTACTCGATATGGACTAATGAAAAACTGTTTTTT.

This sequence joins TRBV6-5 and TRBJ2-5; D may be TRBD1 (6 bases). In germline, CDR1 is MNHEY, CDR2 SVGAGI. The V gene lost 6 bases and the J gene lost 2 bases, with 13 bases spanning the gap. This CDR3 is 14 amino acids long. The CDR3 DNA reads TGTGCCAGCAGCAAAGACAGGTTACAAGAGACCCAGTACTTC. Translated: CASSKDRLQETQYF.

The chain links TRBV6-5 to TRBJ1-3; no reliable D call. This CDR3 is 11 amino acids long. Trimming removed 2 bases from V and 4 bases from J, with 0 bases in between. Germline assignment: CDR1 MNHEY and CDR2 SVGAGI. The DNA for the CDR3 is TGTGCCAGCAGTTACGGAAACACCATATATTTT. Its translation is CASSYGNTIYF.

The sample holds one count of this clone. The V gene is TRBV27, the J gene TRBJ2-3; possibly TRBD2 for D (6 bases). Trimming took off 7 bases at V and 6 bases at J, with 20 bases between the two ends. CDR3 length: 15 residues. Germline V gene lookup returns CDR1 MNHEY and CDR2 SMNVEV (reference sequence). For the CDR3, the DNA is TGTGCCAGCACCCCGGGGTCGCGTGGGAGGGATACGCAGTATTTT. The encoded protein is CASTPGSRGRDTQYF.

The rearrangement joins TRBV3-1 (or the pseudogene TRBV3-2) to TRBJ2-3; TRBD1 is a possible D gene (6 bases). Trimming shortened V by 4 bases and J by 1 base, and 12 bases separated the two germline ends. The length of the CDR3 is 15 residues. Germline V gene lookup returns CDR1 LGHDT and CDR2 YNNKEL (reference sequence). CDR3 amino acids: CASSLLQGGTDTQYF. DNA of the CDR3: TGTGCCAGCAGCCTATTACAGGGAGGCACAGATACGCAGTATTTT.

This clone was observed a single time. The V call is TRBV20-1, the J call TRBJ1-4, with D possibly matching TRBD1 (5 bases). CDR3 length equals 13 residues. Deletions cut 3 bases from V and 10 bases from J, with 15 bases between. The germline V gene encodes CDR1 DFQATT and CDR2 SNEGSKA (reference sequence). The CDR3 DNA reads as TGCAGTGCTAGTGGGGGTACTCCATCAAAACTGTTTTTT. Translation gives CSASGGTPSKLFF.

The chain is built from TRBV12-2 and TRBJ2-7; the table assigns TRBD2, which was not confirmed against the DNA. TRBV12-2 is an annotated pseudogene. The CDR3 is 16 amino acids. In DNA, the CDR3 is TGTGCAAGTCGCTACGCCCATAACGGGGGTAGGTACGAGCAGTACTTC. It is translated as CASRYAHNGGRYEQYF.

The chain is built from TRBV11-3 and TRBJ2-7; 9 nucleotides align to TRBD2. The junction had 10 bases not matched to a gene; V was cut back by 3 bases and J by 7 bases. The CDR3 covers 15 residues. CDR1 and CDR2 (germline): SGHNT, YENEEA. The CDR3 loop is CASSFGLSGGAEQYF. The CDR3 DNA sequence: TGTGCCAGCAGCTTCGGTCTTAGCGGGGGAGCAGAGCAGTACTTC. Full variable domain (rest looked up from reference TRBV11-3 and TRBJ2-7): EAGVVQSPRYKIIEKKQPVAFWCNPISGHNTLYWYLQNLGQGPELLIRYENEEAVDDSQLPKDRFSAERLKGVDSTLKIQPAELGDSAVYLCASSFGLSGGAEQYFGPGTRLTVT.

The chain is built from TRBV27 and TRBJ2-2; 8 nucleotides match TRBD2. The CDR3 consists of 14 residues. In germline, CDR1 is MNHEY, CDR2 SMNVEV (reference sequence). Losses at the gene ends were 9 bases for V and 2 bases for J; bases not matched to a gene: 5. The CDR3 region is CASRLAPNTGELFF. In DNA, the CDR3 is TGTGCCAGTCGACTAGCGCCCAACACCGGGGAGCTGTTTTTT.

The chain uses TRBV9 and TRBJ2-5; D is perhaps TRBD1 or TRBD2 (5 bases each). V was cut by 5 bases and J by 4 bases, with 15 bases left in between. CDR3 length: 14 residues. Germline V lookup: CDR1 SGDLS, CDR2 YYNGEE. The CDR3 protein is CASSPPSGRETQYF. CDR3 coding DNA: TGTGCCAGCAGTCCACCGTCGGGGCGAGAGACCCAGTACTTC.

The chain employs TRBV6-6 and TRBJ1-5; D may be TRBD1 (5 bases). This CDR3 has 15 residues. Trimming pared 7 bases from V and 4 bases from J, leaving 17 bases between. CDR1 MNHNY and CDR2 SVGAGI come from the germline V gene (reference sequence). CDR3 DNA: TGTGCCAGCACCGACGGGGCAGGGACGAATCAGCCCCAGCATTTT. This encodes CASTDGAGTNQPQHF.

This clone showed up just once. The chain recombines TRBV3-1 (or the pseudogene TRBV3-2) with TRBJ1-2, with unresolved D. The CDR3 spans 12 residues. Germline loops: CDR1 LGHDT, CDR2 YNNKEL (reference sequence). V was clipped by 3 bases and J by 6 bases, with 8 bases between them. The CDR3, as DNA: TGTGCCAGCAGCCACTGGGGTAATGGCTACACCTTC. Translating gives CASSHWGNGYTF.

DNA of the CDR3: TGCGCCAGCAGCTTCGATCGCTCAGGGACCCGCACAGATACGCAGTATTTT. It codes for CASSFDRSGTRTDTQYF. The V and J genes are TRBV5-1 and TRBJ2-3; D possibly uses TRBD1 or TRBD2 (5 bases each). The CDR3 runs to 17 residues. Germline lookup yields CDR1 SGHRS and CDR2 YFSETQ. The V and J ends lost 2 bases and 1 base respectively, with 17 bases between them.

This clone was counted once. This chain connects TRBV12-3 or TRBV12-4 to TRBJ1-1; no definite D call. Trimming pared 5 bases from V and 4 bases from J, leaving 8 bases between. The length of the CDR3 is 12 residues. The CDR3 region is CASSHQLTEAFF. The DNA of the CDR3 is TGTGCCAGCAGTCACCAGCTCACTGAAGCTTTCTTT.

Written as DNA, the CDR3 is TGTGCCAGCAGTGTGTACTATGGCTACACCTTC. This encodes CASSVYYGYTF. The chain combines TRBV25-1 with TRBJ1-2; D remains unclear. CDR3 length: 11 amino acids. V was trimmed by 4 bases and J by 3 bases, leaving 3 bases between them. The V gene's germline CDR1 is MGHDK and CDR2 SYGVNS.

The rearrangement joins TRBV19 to TRBJ2-7, with 10 bases that match TRBD2. The ends lost 3 bases at V and 4 bases at J; junction bases unmatched: 9. Germline V CDR1 and CDR2: LNHDA, SQIVND (reference sequence). The CDR3 covers 16 residues. The CDR3 reads CASSMTSGRLNYEQYF. The CDR3 DNA reads as TGTGCCAGTAGTATGACTAGCGGGCGACTCAATTACGAGCAGTACTTC.

The chain employs TRBV18 and TRBJ2-1; 11 bases line up with TRBD2. The CDR3 contains 15 residues. CDR1 is KGHSH, CDR2 LQKENI, per germline. The V gene end was trimmed by 4 bases and the J gene end by 4 bases; junction bases not matched to a gene: 3. The CDR3 protein is CASSQRTSGYNEQFF. The CDR3 nucleotides are TGTGCCAGCTCACAAAGGACTAGCGGGTACAATGAGCAGTTCTTC.

V is TRBV6-5 and J is TRBJ2-7; 7 bases are a match to TRBD1. After removal of 10 bases from V and 4 bases from J, the junction contained 10 bases not matched to a gene. The length of the CDR3 is 13 residues. The germline V gene has CDR1 MNHEY and CDR2 SVGAGI. CDR3 loop: CATLRTGSYEQYF. CDR3 nucleotide sequence: TGTGCCACTCTTCGGACAGGTTCGTACGAGCAGTACTTC.

The chain employs TRBV30 and TRBJ1-6, with 8 bases lining up with TRBD1. Germline CDR1 and CDR2: GTSNPN and SVGIG (reference sequence). This CDR3 is 14 amino acids long. J was trimmed by 10 bases and V by 3 bases; bases with no gene match: 8. Here the CDR3 reads CAWSTGGPRSPLHF. The CDR3 region has the DNA TGTGCCTGGAGCACAGGGGGGCCTCGATCACCCCTCCACTTT.

This chain links TRBV10-1 with TRBJ2-7; TRBD2 agrees at 13 bases. With V trimmed by 5 bases and J by 6 bases, 7 bases remained unmatched. The CDR3 spans 15 residues. In germline, CDR1 is WNHNN, CDR2 SYGVQD (reference sequence). Written as DNA, the CDR3 is TGCGCCAGCAGTAGGACTAGCGGGAGTTCGCGCGAGCAGTACTTC. Residues: CASSRTSGSSREQYF.

The V gene is TRBV3-1 (or the pseudogene TRBV3-2), the J gene TRBJ2-3; 9 bases are a match to TRBD2. Trimming cost V 8 bases and J 2 bases; bases outside gene matches: 5. The CDR3 is 14 residues long. The germline V gene has CDR1 LGHDT and CDR2 YNNKEL (reference sequence). The CDR3 sequence is CASAGTSITDTQYF. In nucleotides, the CDR3 is TGTGCCAGCGCTGGGACTAGCATCACAGATACGCAGTATTTT.

This clone occurred once. V and J are TRBV19 and TRBJ2-1; TRBD1 aligns across 8 bases. Germline V lookup: CDR1 LNHDA, CDR2 SQIVND (reference sequence). The CDR3 is made up of 19 amino acids. V trimming: 0 bases; J trimming: 3 bases; junction bases outside the gene matches: 13. The DNA for the CDR3 is TGTGCCAGTAGTATAGAGGATGAATCGACGGACAGGGTCTACAATGAGCAGTTCTTC. This translates into CASSIEDESTDRVYNEQFF.

The V gene is TRBV14, the J gene TRBJ1-4; 8 positions agree with TRBD1. V lost 0 bases, J lost 6 bases, and 9 bases stayed unmatched. The CDR3 is made up of 17 amino acids. Germline CDR1 and CDR2: SGHDN and FVKESK. This CDR3 is CASSQDGGGTGYEKLFF. CDR3 DNA sequence: TGTGCCAGCAGCCAAGATGGAGGAGGGACAGGCTATGAAAAACTGTTTTTT.

The chain has TRBV19 and TRBJ1-1, with D perhaps TRBD1 (5 bases). V lost 7 bases to trimming and J lost 5 bases, with 26 bases between them. CDR1 is LNHDA and CDR2 is SQIVND in the germline V gene (reference sequence). The CDR3 length is 17 residues. CDR3 DNA sequence: TGTGCCAGTAACTCACGAACGGATCCAAGGGGAAAAACTGAAGCTTTCTTT. It codes for CASNSRTDPRGKTEAFF.